This T cell receptor (beta chain) derives from a study of glioma-infiltrating T cells after dendritic cell vaccination. The time point is: after dendritic cell vaccination, including at tumor progression/relapse. Germline lookup yields CDR1 SGHRS and CDR2 YFSETQ. Germline trimming cut 2 bases from V and 4 bases from J; bases unmatched to any gene: 7. This CDR3 is built from 16 residues. Profiled with immunoSEQ multiplex PCR; TCRdb holds only in-frame clones, not every one. The sample holds 80,000 to 100,000 clones, approximately 84% seen once. The source was blood, collected after dendritic cell vaccination. The chain is built from TRBV5-1 and TRBJ1-4, with 8 bases lining up with TRBD1. The sequence was collected from a human donor with glioblastoma. In nucleotides, the CDR3 is TGCGCCAGCAGCTTTCTAGGACAGGGCTTTAATGAAAAACTGTTTTTT. Translated, it gives CASSFLGQGFNEKLFF.